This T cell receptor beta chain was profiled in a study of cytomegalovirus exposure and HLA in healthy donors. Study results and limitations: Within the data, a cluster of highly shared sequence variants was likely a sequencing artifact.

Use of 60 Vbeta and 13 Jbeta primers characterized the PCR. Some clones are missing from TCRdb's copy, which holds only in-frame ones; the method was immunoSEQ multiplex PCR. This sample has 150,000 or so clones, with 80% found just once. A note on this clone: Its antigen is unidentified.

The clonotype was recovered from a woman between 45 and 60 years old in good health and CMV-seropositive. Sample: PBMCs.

CDR3 amino acids: CASIPRGGDTGELFF. In nucleotides, the CDR3 is TGTGCCAGCATTCCACGCGGGGGGGACACCGGGGAGCTGTTTTTT. V is TRBV5-4 and J is TRBJ2-2; 9 bases fit TRBD2. The CDR3 covers 15 residues. Germline assignment: CDR1 SGHNT and CDR2 YYREEE (reference sequence). V was clipped by 6 bases and J by 3 bases; unmatched bases: 6.